Listed here are 25 T cell receptor beta chains from one sample, sequenced in a study of blood T cell repertoires in COVID-19. This table comes from immunoSEQ multiplex PCR, and its TCRdb copy is limited to in-frame clones, with some not included. The sample holds about 250,000 clones; 85% are singletons and the top ten take approximately 9.6%. The sample comprised PBMCs or T cells enriched from blood (not recorded which). All receptors derive from a woman aged 50 to 60 with acute COVID-19.

CDR3 sequence reads: CARTKDYRDRSFNYGYTF. In DNA form, the CDR3 reads TGTGCCAGAACCAAAGATTACCGGGACAGATCCTTTAACTATGGCTACACCTTC. The gene calls are TRBV21-1 and TRBJ1-2; the D call in the table, TRBD1, was not verified against the DNA. TRBV21-1 constitutes a pseudogene. CDR3 length: 18 residues.

The CDR3 sequence is CASRASSTDTQYF. DNA of the CDR3: TGTGCCAGCAGGGCATCTAGCACAGATACGCAGTATTTT. The chain employs TRBV12-3 or TRBV12-4 and TRBJ2-3; unclear D gene. The CDR3 is 13 residues long. The V end lost 6 bases, the J end lost 0 bases, and 7 bases lay between the germline ends.

The V call is TRBV19, the J call TRBJ1-1; D is unresolved. Trimming removed 5 bases from V and 1 base from J, with 14 bases in between. Germline-derived CDR1 and CDR2 are LNHDA and SQIVND (reference sequence). The CDR3 covers 15 residues. For the CDR3, the DNA is TGTGCCAGTAGTTTAAGGGAAAGCGGGAACACTGAAGCTTTCTTT. It yields the protein CASSLRESGNTEAFF.

The V call is TRBV6-5, the J call TRBJ1-2; TRBD1 might be the D (5 bases). Trimming stripped 4 bases from V and 7 bases from J, with 16 bases between. CDR1 is MNHEY, CDR2 SVGAGI, per germline. The CDR3 runs to 14 residues. DNA for the CDR3: TGTGCCAGCAGTTCCGACAACAGGCAGGGTGGCTACACCTTC. This codes for CASSSDNRQGGYTF.

J is TRBJ1-1 and V is TRBV5-4; possible D gene TRBD1, 5 bases. This CDR3 region has 13 residues. V lost 4 bases, J lost 1 base, and 8 bases lay in between. Germline V gives CDR1 SGHNT, CDR2 YYREEE (reference sequence). The CDR3, as DNA: TGTGCCAGCAGCCGTGGACAGAACACTGAAGCTTTCTTT. Translation: CASSRGQNTEAFF.

J is TRBJ2-2 and V is TRBV4-3, with D perhaps TRBD1 (5 bases). This CDR3 is built from 16 residues. The V gene lost 4 bases and the J gene lost 7 bases, with 19 bases spanning the gap. CDR1 is LGHNA and CDR2 is YSLEER in the germline V gene. The CDR3 loop is CASSPSVVGPSGELFF. In DNA form, the CDR3 reads TGCGCCAGCAGCCCAAGTGTGGTGGGGCCGAGCGGGGAGCTGTTTTTT.

This clone was seen a few times. J is TRBJ1-2 and V is TRBV7-2, with D possibly being TRBD1 (6 bases). The CDR3 covers 14 residues. The V end lost 5 bases, the J end lost 6 bases, and 16 bases lay between the germline ends. The germline gives CDR1 SGHTA, CDR2 FQGNSA. CDR3: CASSQGPGVDGYTF. The CDR3 DNA reads as TGTGCCAGCAGCCAGGGGCCCGGGGTGGATGGCTACACCTTC.

V gene TRBV7-2 combines with J gene TRBJ1-6; tentatively, D is TRBD1 (5 bases). V was shortened by 1 base and J by 6 bases, with 13 bases between the two germline ends. This CDR3 contains 16 residues. Germline loops: CDR1 SGHTA, CDR2 FQGNSA. The CDR3, as DNA: TGTGCCAGCAGCTTAGGCAGGGTTGGGGCTAATTCACCCCTCCACTTT. This gives the protein CASSLGRVGANSPLHF.

This clone was picked up a small number of times. This chain joins TRBV7-2 and TRBJ2-7, with D maybe TRBD2 (6 bases). V was shortened by 7 bases and J by 3 bases, with 13 bases between the two germline ends. This CDR3 is 13 amino acids long. Per germline, CDR1 SGHTA and CDR2 FQGNSA. The CDR3 DNA is TGTGCCAGCACGGTTGGGGGGTACTACGAGCAGTACTTC. Protein sequence: CASTVGGYYEQYF.

The CDR3 is CASSSSLAGGLRQETQYF. In DNA form, the CDR3 reads TGTGCCAGCAGCTCTTCACTAGCGGGGGGGCTTAGACAAGAGACCCAGTACTTC. The chain carries TRBV11-3 and TRBJ2-5, with 13 nucleotides matching TRBD2. Looked up from germline, CDR1 is SGHNT and CDR2 is YENEEA. V dropped 4 bases and J dropped 2; count of bases not matched to a gene: 10. This CDR3 spans 18 amino acids. The full variable domain, its missing parts supplied by reference TRBV11-3 and TRBJ2-5, is EAGVVQSPRYKIIEKKQPVAFWCNPISGHNTLYWYLQNLGQGPELLIRYENEEAVDDSQLPKDRFSAERLKGVDSTLKIQPAELGDSAVYLCASSSSLAGGLRQETQYFGPGTRLLVL.

The chain has TRBV30 and TRBJ1-5; TRBD1 might be the D (6 bases). Germline CDR1 reads GTSNPN; CDR2 reads SVGIG (reference sequence). V lost 0 bases and J 7 bases, leaving 13 bases between the germline ends. This CDR3 contains 14 residues. The CDR3 is CAWSVNRVSQPQHF. The CDR3 DNA reads as TGTGCCTGGAGTGTAAACAGGGTCTCCCAGCCCCAGCATTTT. Filled out from reference TRBV30 and TRBJ1-5, the complete variable domain reads SQTIHQWPATLVQPVGSPLSLECTVEGTSNPNLYWYRQAAGRGLQLLFYSVGIGQISSEVPQNLSASRPQDRQFILSSKKLLLSDSGFYLCAWSVNRVSQPQHFGDGTRLSIL.

The rearrangement links TRBV19 to TRBJ1-2; 7 bases map to TRBD1. Looked up from germline, CDR1 is LNHDA and CDR2 is SQIVND (reference sequence). With 3 bases clipped from V and 5 bases from J, the junction kept 3 bases outside the gene matches. The CDR3 consists of 13 residues. CDR3 region: CASSIGTDYGYTF. CDR3 sequence (DNA): TGTGCCAGTAGTATCGGGACAGATTATGGCTACACCTTC.

J is TRBJ1-4 and V is TRBV6-5, with D tentatively TRBD1 (5 bases). The CDR3 covers 15 residues. In germline, CDR1 is MNHEY, CDR2 SVGAGI. Trimming removed 1 base from V and 7 bases from J, with 13 bases in between. CDR3 in amino acids: CASSYFRGSGEKLFF. DNA for the CDR3: TGTGCCAGCAGTTACTTTCGGGGGAGCGGTGAAAAACTGTTTTTT.

The table lists this clone with a few counts. V gene TRBV7-8 combines with J gene TRBJ1-3, with D uncertain. Germline-derived CDR1 and CDR2 are SGHVS and FQNEAQ. Trimming removed 1 base at V and 9 bases at J, with 13 bases between. This CDR3 has 14 residues. The CDR3 protein is CASSLERGGRTIYF. DNA of the CDR3: TGTGCCAGCAGCTTAGAACGGGGTGGGCGCACCATATATTTT.

This clone was counted a few times. The rearrangement links TRBV19 to TRBJ1-5, with 7 bases matching TRBD1. Germline V lookup: CDR1 LNHDA, CDR2 SQIVND (reference sequence). The ends lost 5 bases at V and 6 bases at J; junction bases unmatched: 10. The CDR3 is 15 residues long. The CDR3, as DNA: TGTGCCAGTAGTGGGACCGGGACAGACGGTCAGCCCCAGCATTTT. This codes for CASSGTGTDGQPQHF.

The gene calls are TRBV6-5 and TRBJ2-3; tentative D call: TRBD2 (7 bases). From germline, CDR1 is MNHEY and CDR2 SVGAGI. The V end was cut by 2 bases, the J end by 4 bases, with 13 bases between. This CDR3 is 15 amino acids long. The CDR3 spells CASSYRGGPPDTQYF. In nucleotides, the CDR3 is TGTGCCAGCAGTTACAGGGGGGGCCCCCCAGATACGCAGTATTTT.

This chain uses TRBV7-9 with TRBJ1-2, with D uncertain. The CDR3 spans 13 residues. Germline V CDR1 and CDR2: SEHNR, FQNEAQ (reference sequence). V was shortened by 1 base and J by 6 bases, with 9 bases between the two germline ends. The CDR3 nucleotides read TGTGCCAGCAGCTTAGACCCCGAGGATGGCTACACCTTC. Its protein is CASSLDPEDGYTF.

The rearrangement uses TRBV30 and TRBJ1-2; 9 nucleotides match TRBD1. The V gene's germline CDR1 is GTSNPN and CDR2 SVGIG (reference sequence). The CDR3 has 13 residues. V was pared by 3 bases and J by 4 bases, with 3 bases of the junction left unmatched. In DNA form, the CDR3 reads TGTGCCTGGAGCCTGACAGGGGGCTATGGCTACACCTTC. Amino acids: CAWSLTGGYGYTF. Based on the CDR3 plus reference TRBV30 and TRBJ1-2, the full variable domain is SQTIHQWPATLVQPVGSPLSLECTVEGTSNPNLYWYRQAAGRGLQLLFYSVGIGQISSEVPQNLSASRPQDRQFILSSKKLLLSDSGFYLCAWSLTGGYGYTFGSGTRLTVV.

V gene TRBV7-3 combines with J gene TRBJ1-2; perhaps TRBD1 as D (6 bases). V lost 5 bases and J lost 5, with 15 bases in between. This CDR3 has 14 amino acids. Germline values: CDR1 SGHTA, CDR2 FQGTGA. CDR3 protein: CASSPDRRGYGYTF. The CDR3 region has the DNA TGTGCCAGCAGCCCAGACAGGCGCGGGTATGGCTACACCTTC.

The J gene is TRBJ1-5, the V gene TRBV6-2 or TRBV6-3; tentative D call: TRBD1 (5 bases). The CDR3 has 17 amino acids. Germline CDR1 MNHEY, CDR2 SVGEGT. The germline V and J ends were trimmed by 3 bases and 8 bases, with 23 bases remaining between them. The CDR3 nucleotides are TGTGCCAGCAGTTATCGTCAAGGGGCGCGTTTCCCGGAGCCCCAGCATTTT. This encodes CASSYRQGARFPEPQHF.

This clone was observed a handful of times. V usage is TRBV29-1 and J usage is TRBJ1-3; no firm D call. CDR1 is SQVTM, CDR2 ANQGSEA, per germline. The CDR3 sequence is 14 residues long. V dropped 5 bases and J dropped 0 bases, with 11 bases sitting between them. CDR3 nucleotides: TGCAGCGTTCATACACAAACCTCTGGAAACACCATATATTTT. Its protein is CSVHTQTSGNTIYF.

The table lists this clone with a few counts. V and J are TRBV6-5 and TRBJ2-5, with TRBD1 identical over 7 bases. This CDR3 comprises 14 residues. Germline V gives CDR1 MNHEY, CDR2 SVGAGI. V lost 6 bases, J lost 3 bases, and 7 bases stayed unmatched. This CDR3 is CASRARTGEETQYF. The CDR3 DNA is TGTGCCAGCAGAGCACGGACAGGAGAAGAGACCCAGTACTTC.

The chain is built from TRBV12-3 or TRBV12-4 and TRBJ1-3; D gene uncertain. V lost 5 bases to trimming and J lost 0 bases, with 5 bases between them. The CDR3 sequence is 13 residues long. In DNA form, the CDR3 reads TGTGCCAGCAGTACAGTCTCTGGAAACACCATATATTTT. Its translation is CASSTVSGNTIYF.

This clone was found a few times. The chain recombines TRBV12-3 or TRBV12-4 with TRBJ2-1; D gene unclear. V lost 3 bases to trimming and J lost 9 bases, with 12 bases between them. This CDR3 is 13 amino acids long. The CDR3 nucleotides are TGTGCCAGCAGTTTTCTCCTGAAGAGTGAGCAGTTCTTC. Translation: CASSFLLKSEQFF.

The chain couples TRBV7-3 to TRBJ1-2, with TRBD1 identical over 9 bases. With V trimmed by 5 bases and J by 1 base, 5 bases remained unmatched. This CDR3 spans 15 amino acids. Germline CDR1 SGHTA, CDR2 FQGTGA. The CDR3 is CASSPGQGSNYGYTF. The CDR3 region has the DNA TGTGCCAGCAGCCCCGGACAGGGGAGTAACTATGGCTACACCTTC.